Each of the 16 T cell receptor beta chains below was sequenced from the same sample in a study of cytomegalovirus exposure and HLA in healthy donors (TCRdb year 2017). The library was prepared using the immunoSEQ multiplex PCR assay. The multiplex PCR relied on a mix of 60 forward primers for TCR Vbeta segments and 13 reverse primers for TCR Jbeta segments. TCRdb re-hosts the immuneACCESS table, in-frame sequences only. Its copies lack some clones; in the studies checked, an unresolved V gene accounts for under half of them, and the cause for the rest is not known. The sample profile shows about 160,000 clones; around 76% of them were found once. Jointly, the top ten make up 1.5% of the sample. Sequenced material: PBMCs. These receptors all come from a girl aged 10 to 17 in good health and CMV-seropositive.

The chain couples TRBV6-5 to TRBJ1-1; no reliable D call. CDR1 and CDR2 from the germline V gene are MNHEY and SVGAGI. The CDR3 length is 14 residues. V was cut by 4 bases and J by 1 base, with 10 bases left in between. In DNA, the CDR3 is TGTGCCAGCAGTTTCACTCGGAGGAACACTGAAGCTTTCTTT. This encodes CASSFTRRNTEAFF.

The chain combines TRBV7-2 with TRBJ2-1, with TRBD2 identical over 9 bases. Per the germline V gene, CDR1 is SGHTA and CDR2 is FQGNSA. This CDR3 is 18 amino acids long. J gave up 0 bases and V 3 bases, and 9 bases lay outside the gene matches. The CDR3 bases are TGTGCCAGCAGCTTTCGGTCTAGCGGGACCCTCTCCTACAATGAGCAGTTCTTC. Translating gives CASSFRSSGTLSYNEQFF.

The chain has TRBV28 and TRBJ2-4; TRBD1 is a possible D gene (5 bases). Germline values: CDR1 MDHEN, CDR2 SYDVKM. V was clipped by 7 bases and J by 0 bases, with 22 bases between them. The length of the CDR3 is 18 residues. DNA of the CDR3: TGTGCCAGCAACCCCCTAGGCGAAGGGGCCATAGCCAAAAACATTCAGTACTTC. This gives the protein CASNPLGEGAIAKNIQYF.

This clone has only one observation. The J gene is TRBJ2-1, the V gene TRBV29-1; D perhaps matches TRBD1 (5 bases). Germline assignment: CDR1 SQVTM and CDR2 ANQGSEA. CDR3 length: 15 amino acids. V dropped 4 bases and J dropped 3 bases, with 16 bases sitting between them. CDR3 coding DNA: TGCAGCGTTGGACGTAACAGGTTGCTCTACAATGAGCAGTTCTTC. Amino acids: CSVGRNRLLYNEQFF.

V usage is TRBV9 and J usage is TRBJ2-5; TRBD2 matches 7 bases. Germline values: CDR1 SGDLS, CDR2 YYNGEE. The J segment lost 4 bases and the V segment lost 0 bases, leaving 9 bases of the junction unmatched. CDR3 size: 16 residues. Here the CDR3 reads CASSVEPSGLLETQYF. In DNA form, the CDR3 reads TGTGCCAGCAGCGTAGAACCTAGCGGTCTTCTAGAGACCCAGTACTTC. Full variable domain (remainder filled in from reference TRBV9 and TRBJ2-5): DSGVTQTPKHLITATGQRVTLRCSPRSGDLSVYWYQQSLDQGLQFLIQYYNGEERAKGNILERFSAQQFPDLHSELNLSSLELGDSALYFCASSVEPSGLLETQYFGPGTRLLVL.

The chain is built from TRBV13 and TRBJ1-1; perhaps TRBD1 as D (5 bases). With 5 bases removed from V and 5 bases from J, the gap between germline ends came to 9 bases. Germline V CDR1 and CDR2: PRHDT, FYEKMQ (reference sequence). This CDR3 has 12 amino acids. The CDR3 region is CASSVRATEAFF. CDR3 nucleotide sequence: TGTGCCAGCAGCGTCAGGGCAACTGAAGCTTTCTTT.

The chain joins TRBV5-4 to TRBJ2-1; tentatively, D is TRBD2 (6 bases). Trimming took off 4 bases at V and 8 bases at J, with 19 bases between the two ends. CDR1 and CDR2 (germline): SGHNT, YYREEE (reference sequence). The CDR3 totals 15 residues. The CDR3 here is CASSARDGGNYEQFF. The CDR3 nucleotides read TGTGCCAGCAGCGCCCGGGACGGGGGAAACTATGAGCAGTTCTTC.

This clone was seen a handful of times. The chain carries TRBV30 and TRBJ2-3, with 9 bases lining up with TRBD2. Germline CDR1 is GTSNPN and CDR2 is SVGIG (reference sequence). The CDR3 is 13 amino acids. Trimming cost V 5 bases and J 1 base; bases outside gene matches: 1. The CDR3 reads CAWRLAGTDTQYF. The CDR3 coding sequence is TGTGCCTGGCGACTAGCGGGCACAGATACGCAGTATTTT.

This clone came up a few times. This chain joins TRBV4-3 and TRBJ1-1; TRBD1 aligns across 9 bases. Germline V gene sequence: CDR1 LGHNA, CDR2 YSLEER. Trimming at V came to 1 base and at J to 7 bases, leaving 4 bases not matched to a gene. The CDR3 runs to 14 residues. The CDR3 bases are TGCGCCAGCAGCCAAGCTAGGGGACAGGGTGAAGCTTTCTTT. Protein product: CASSQARGQGEAFF.

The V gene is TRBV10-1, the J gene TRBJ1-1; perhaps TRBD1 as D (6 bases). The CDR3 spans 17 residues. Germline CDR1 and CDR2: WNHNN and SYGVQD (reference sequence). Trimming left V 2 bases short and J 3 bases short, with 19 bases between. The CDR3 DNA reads TGCGCCAGCAGTGAGCGGGGTAGCCCGACAGGATACACTGAAGCTTTCTTT. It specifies CASSERGSPTGYTEAFF.

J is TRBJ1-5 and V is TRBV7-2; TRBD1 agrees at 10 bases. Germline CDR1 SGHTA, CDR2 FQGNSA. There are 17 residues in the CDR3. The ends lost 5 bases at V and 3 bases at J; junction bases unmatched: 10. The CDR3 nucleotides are TGTGCCAGCAGCCCGAGGACAGGGGGATATAACAATCAGCCCCAGCATTTT. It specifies CASSPRTGGYNNQPQHF.

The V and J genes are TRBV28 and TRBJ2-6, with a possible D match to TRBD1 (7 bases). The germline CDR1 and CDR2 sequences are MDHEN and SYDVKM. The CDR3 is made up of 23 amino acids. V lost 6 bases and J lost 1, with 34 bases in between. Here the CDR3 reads CASSLDAYLSSRGVSSGANVLTF. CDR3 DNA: TGTGCCAGCAGCTTGGACGCCTACCTGTCGAGCAGGGGGGTCTCGTCTGGGGCCAACGTCCTGACTTTC. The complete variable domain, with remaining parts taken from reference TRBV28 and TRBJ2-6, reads DVKVTQSSRYLVKRTGEKVFLECVQDMDHENMFWYRQDPGLGLRLIYFSYDVKMKEKGDIPEGYSVSREKKERFSLILESASTNQTSMYLCASSLDAYLSSRGVSSGANVLTFGAGSRLTVL.

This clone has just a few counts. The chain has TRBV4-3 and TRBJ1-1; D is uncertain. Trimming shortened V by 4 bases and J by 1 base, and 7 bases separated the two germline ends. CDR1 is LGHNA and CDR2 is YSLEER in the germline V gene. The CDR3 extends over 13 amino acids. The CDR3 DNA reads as TGCGCCAGCAGCCCGACTGAGAACACTGAAGCTTTCTTT. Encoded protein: CASSPTENTEAFF.

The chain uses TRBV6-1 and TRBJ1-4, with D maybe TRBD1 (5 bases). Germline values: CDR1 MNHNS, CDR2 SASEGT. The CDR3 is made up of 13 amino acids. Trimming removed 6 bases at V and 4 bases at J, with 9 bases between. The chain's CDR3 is CASRAGLNEKLFF. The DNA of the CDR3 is TGTGCCAGCAGGGCAGGGCTTAATGAAAAACTGTTTTTT.

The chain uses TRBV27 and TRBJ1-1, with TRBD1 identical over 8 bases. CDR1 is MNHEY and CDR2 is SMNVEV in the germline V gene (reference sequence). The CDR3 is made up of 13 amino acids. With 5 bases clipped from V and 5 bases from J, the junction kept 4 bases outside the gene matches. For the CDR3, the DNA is TGTGCCAGCAGTGCCAGGGGGCTTACTGAAGCTTTCTTT. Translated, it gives CASSARGLTEAFF.

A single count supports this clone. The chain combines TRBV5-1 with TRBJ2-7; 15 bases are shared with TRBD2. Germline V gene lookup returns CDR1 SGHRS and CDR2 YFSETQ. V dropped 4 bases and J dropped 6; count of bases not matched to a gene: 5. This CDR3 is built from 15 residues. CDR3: CASSPPGLAGGEQYF. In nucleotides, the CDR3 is TGCGCCAGCAGCCCCCCGGGACTAGCGGGAGGCGAGCAGTACTTC.